The 18 T cell receptor beta chains below all came from one sample that was sequenced in a study of cytomegalovirus exposure and HLA in healthy donors. Primers included in the PCR were 60 Vbeta and 13 Jbeta primers. The method was immunoSEQ multiplex PCR; TCRdb's version includes in-frame clones alone and lacks a portion of them. The table records roughly 110,000 clones, 74% of them present only once. Sequenced input: PBMCs. These receptors all stem from a human donor in good health.

The genes are TRBV2 and TRBJ2-3; 10 bases fit TRBD2. J gave up 6 bases and V 11 bases, and 11 bases lay outside the gene matches. CDR1 SNHLY and CDR2 FYNNEI come from the germline V gene. The CDR3 contains 14 residues. CDR3 in DNA: TGTGCCGGTTCTAGCGGGGGAACGTTCGATACGCAGTATTTT. The encoded protein is CAGSSGGTFDTQYF. The variable domain in full, completed from reference TRBV2 and TRBJ2-3, reads EPEVTQTPSHQVTQMGQEVILRCVPISNHLYFYWYRQILGQKVEFLVSFYNNEISEKSEIFDDQFSVERPDGSNFTLKIRSTKLEDSAMYFCAGSSGGTFDTQYFGPGTRLTVL.

This CDR3 is CASSGTGEQFF. The CDR3 nucleotides are TGTGCCAGCAGTGGTACAGGTGAGCAGTTCTTC. The J gene is TRBJ2-1, the V gene TRBV2; maybe TRBD1 (5 bases). The CDR3 sequence is 11 residues long. The V and J ends lost 4 bases and 9 bases respectively, with 7 bases between them. Germline values: CDR1 SNHLY, CDR2 FYNNEI.

The count of this clone is one. This chain links TRBV11-3 with TRBJ2-3; TRBD2 agrees at 8 bases. CDR3 size: 15 residues. Germline CDR1 and CDR2: SGHNT and YENEEA. V dropped 5 bases and J dropped 3; count of bases not matched to a gene: 7. The CDR3 loop is CASSRSQRETDTQYF. The CDR3, as DNA: TGTGCCAGCAGCCGCAGCCAGCGGGAGACAGATACGCAGTATTTT.

V gene TRBV7-2 combines with J gene TRBJ1-1; 8 positions match TRBD1. The junction had 8 bases not matched to a gene; V was cut back by 6 bases and J by 11 bases. Germline V gives CDR1 SGHTA, CDR2 FQGNSA. CDR3 length equals 12 residues. The CDR3 DNA sequence: TGTGCCAGCAGTGTGACAGGGGCAGGGGCTTTCTTT. As protein: CASSVTGAGAFF.

The chain joins TRBV15 to TRBJ2-5, with 7 positions matching TRBD1. The germline V gene encodes CDR1 LNHNV and CDR2 YYDKDF (reference sequence). This CDR3 comprises 15 residues. With V trimmed by 6 bases and J by 5 bases, 12 bases remained unmatched. The CDR3 protein is CATRKDRDGFETQYF. As DNA, the CDR3 is TGTGCCACCAGAAAAGACAGGGATGGGTTTGAGACCCAGTACTTC.

The rearrangement joins TRBV7-2 to TRBJ2-5; 8 nucleotides match TRBD2. The CDR3 is 13 residues long. Looked up from germline, CDR1 is SGHTA and CDR2 is FQGNSA. Germline trimming cut 6 bases from V and 3 bases from J; bases unmatched to any gene: 3. In nucleotides, the CDR3 is TGTGCCAGCAGTGTAGCGGGGAAAGAGACCCAGTACTTC. Protein: CASSVAGKETQYF.

This chain links TRBV2 with TRBJ2-5, with 7 bases that match TRBD1. The CDR3 runs to 17 residues. Unmatched junction bases numbered 17, after V lost 6 bases and J lost 4 bases. The germline V gene encodes CDR1 SNHLY and CDR2 FYNNEI. Here the CDR3 DNA reads TGTGCCAGCAGCCGAAGAAGAAACAGGGGTCTGTCAGAGACCCAGTACTTC. Its protein product is CASSRRRNRGLSETQYF.

This chain links TRBV5-6 with TRBJ1-6; TRBD1 matches 8 bases. Germline V gene data show CDR1 as SGHDT and CDR2 as YYEEEE. V dropped 4 bases and J dropped 10; count of bases not matched to a gene: 7. This CDR3 has 14 residues. The CDR3 is CASSTYRGYSPLHF. For the CDR3, the DNA is TGTGCCAGCAGCACCTACAGGGGGTACTCACCCCTCCACTTT.

V is TRBV7-9 and J is TRBJ1-3; D is unclear. Trimming pared 7 bases from V and 0 bases from J, leaving 10 bases between. The CDR3 is 14 amino acids. Germline V gene sequence: CDR1 SEHNR, CDR2 FQNEAQ (reference sequence). CDR3 amino acids: CASNRLSSGNTIYF. CDR3 DNA: TGTGCCAGCAACCGTCTCAGCTCTGGAAACACCATATATTTT.

The V call is TRBV5-1, the J call TRBJ1-1; D call uncertain. Trimming shortened V by 2 bases and J by 3 bases, and 11 bases separated the two germline ends. Germline V gene sequence: CDR1 SGHRS, CDR2 YFSETQ. The CDR3 is made up of 14 amino acids. DNA of the CDR3: TGCGCCAGCAGCTTAGAGGGCGCTTACACTGAAGCTTTCTTT. As protein: CASSLEGAYTEAFF.

The chain has TRBV9 and TRBJ2-3; no clear D. Trimming removed 0 bases at V and 4 bases at J, with 3 bases between. Germline CDR1 and CDR2: SGDLS and YYNGEE. This CDR3 contains 12 residues. The CDR3: CASSVAADTQYF. CDR3 DNA sequence: TGTGCCAGCAGCGTAGCCGCAGATACGCAGTATTTT.

This clone was counted only a few times. This chain connects TRBV6-5 to TRBJ2-1, with D possibly being TRBD1 (6 bases). Per germline, CDR1 MNHEY and CDR2 SVGAGI. The V end was cut by 6 bases, the J end by 0 bases, with 12 bases between. CDR3 length equals 15 residues. The CDR3 DNA reads TGTGCCAGCAGCCTACAGGGAATCTCCTACAATGAGCAGTTCTTC. Encoded protein: CASSLQGISYNEQFF.

CDR3 coding DNA: TGTGCCAGCTCCCCTGCGAGGTTGACCGGGACAGTTAATTCACCCCTCCACTTT. Translated: CASSPARLTGTVNSPLHF. This rearrangement joins TRBV25-1 to TRBJ1-6; 7 bases are shared with TRBD1. Germline V gives CDR1 MGHDK, CDR2 SYGVNS. V shed 8 bases, J shed 6 bases, and the junction held 19 bases outside the gene matches. This CDR3 comprises 18 residues.

This CDR3 is CASSFGLVQETQYF. CDR3 coding DNA: TGTGCCAGCAGCTTCGGACTAGTACAAGAGACCCAGTACTTC. The genes are TRBV7-8 and TRBJ2-5, with 7 bases identical to TRBD2. V dropped 3 bases and J dropped 2; count of bases not matched to a gene: 3. This CDR3 has 14 amino acids. Germline V gives CDR1 SGHVS, CDR2 FQNEAQ. The complete variable domain, with remaining parts taken from reference TRBV7-8 and TRBJ2-5, reads GAGVSQSPRYKVAKRGQDVALRCDPISGHVSLFWYQQALGQGPEFLTYFQNEAQLDKSGLPSDRFFAERPEGSVSTLKIQRTQQEDSAVYLCASSFGLVQETQYFGPGTRLLVL.

This sequence joins TRBV5-4 and TRBJ2-3; D may be TRBD2 (6 bases). Deletions cut 4 bases from V and 4 bases from J, with 10 bases between. This CDR3 spans 13 amino acids. Germline CDR1 SGHNT, CDR2 YYREEE (reference sequence). The CDR3: CASSPGRSDTQYF. The CDR3 DNA sequence: TGTGCCAGCAGCCCGGGGAGGTCAGATACGCAGTATTTT.

The chain combines TRBV11-1 with TRBJ2-7, with TRBD1 matching over 9 bases. There are 15 residues in the CDR3. Germline V gives CDR1 SGHAT, CDR2 FQDESV (reference sequence). Trimming removed 2 bases from V and 4 bases from J; junction bases left unmatched: 6. The DNA of the CDR3 is TGTGCCAGCAGCTTACCGCGGACAGGGGCGTACGAGCAGTACTTC. As protein: CASSLPRTGAYEQYF.

V and J are TRBV28 and TRBJ1-5; D remains unclear. Germline V gene lookup returns CDR1 MDHEN and CDR2 SYDVKM. The CDR3 loop spans 12 amino acids. Trimming took off 4 bases at V and 2 bases at J, with 3 bases between the two ends. The CDR3 nucleotides are TGTGCCAGCAGTTCGGGCAATCAGCCCCAGCATTTT. Amino acid sequence: CASSSGNQPQHF. Using reference TRBV28 and TRBJ1-5 for the parts outside the CDR3, the full variable domain is DVKVTQSSRYLVKRTGEKVFLECVQDMDHENMFWYRQDPGLGLRLIYFSYDVKMKEKGDIPEGYSVSREKKERFSLILESASTNQTSMYLCASSSGNQPQHFGDGTRLSIL.

J is TRBJ2-7 and V is TRBV5-1, with 7 bases matching TRBD1. The CDR3 has 14 residues. The J segment lost 3 bases and the V segment lost 4 bases, leaving 7 bases of the junction unmatched. Germline CDR1 and CDR2: SGHRS and YFSETQ. In DNA, the CDR3 is TGCGCCAGCAGCCTAGACAGGGAGTACTACGAGCAGTACTTC. As protein: CASSLDREYYEQYF.